The source of this TCR beta chain is a study of CXCR3-negative and CXCR3-positive naive CD8 T cells. About this clonotype itself: Its target is unknown.

5' RACE with UMI labels generated the TRB cDNA libraries. No DNA is given; TCRdb re-called the 5' RACE reads and lists each CDR3 protein once. The repertoire table contains some 56,000 distinct CDR3 sequences. Study results and caveats: Whereas both naive subsets had comparably high diversity, memory CD8+ cells had much lower diversity. Naive CXCR3-negative and CXCR3-positive cells had similar TRBV-TRBJ usage; memory differed.

The CDR3 runs to 14 residues. The germline gives CDR1 LGHNA, CDR2 YSLEER. Sequencing was performed on memory CD8+ T cells from blood. This clonotype originated in a human donor in good health. Some clones in this sample may be carry-over from other donors' samples. The rearrangement joins TRBV4-3 to TRBJ2-7. CDR3 residues: CASSPDRGSYEQYF.